The sample holds a few counts of the clone carrying this TCR beta chain. Its antigen is not identified. The sample originates from a study of T cells in Graves' hyperthyroidism and ophthalmopathy. Study findings and constraints: In the blood, most expanded thyroid clonotypes above 0.001 appeared as well.

Germline-derived CDR1 and CDR2 are MGHRA and YSYEKL. V was pared by 1 base and J by 3 bases, with 12 bases between. The CDR3 has 16 amino acids. The PBMCs were taken from approximately 11 ml of fresh peripheral blood. Amplification of TCR beta CDR3 regions used RNA as the template. The HTBI primer set was used in a first-round RT-PCR of the TCR CDR3. TCRdb recomputed calls from the multiplex PCR reads with MiXCR, one row per CDR3 protein. This table has roughly 640,000 distinct CDR3 sequences, around 16% appearing once. The source of this sequence is a woman between 40 and 50 years old with Graves' ophthalmopathy. V usage is TRBV4-1 and J usage is TRBJ2-2; D uncertain. Material for sequencing was blood. CDR3 bases: TGCGCCAGCAGCCAAGTATGGCAACCAGACACCGGGGAGCTGTTTTTT. It is translated as CASSQVWQPDTGELFF.